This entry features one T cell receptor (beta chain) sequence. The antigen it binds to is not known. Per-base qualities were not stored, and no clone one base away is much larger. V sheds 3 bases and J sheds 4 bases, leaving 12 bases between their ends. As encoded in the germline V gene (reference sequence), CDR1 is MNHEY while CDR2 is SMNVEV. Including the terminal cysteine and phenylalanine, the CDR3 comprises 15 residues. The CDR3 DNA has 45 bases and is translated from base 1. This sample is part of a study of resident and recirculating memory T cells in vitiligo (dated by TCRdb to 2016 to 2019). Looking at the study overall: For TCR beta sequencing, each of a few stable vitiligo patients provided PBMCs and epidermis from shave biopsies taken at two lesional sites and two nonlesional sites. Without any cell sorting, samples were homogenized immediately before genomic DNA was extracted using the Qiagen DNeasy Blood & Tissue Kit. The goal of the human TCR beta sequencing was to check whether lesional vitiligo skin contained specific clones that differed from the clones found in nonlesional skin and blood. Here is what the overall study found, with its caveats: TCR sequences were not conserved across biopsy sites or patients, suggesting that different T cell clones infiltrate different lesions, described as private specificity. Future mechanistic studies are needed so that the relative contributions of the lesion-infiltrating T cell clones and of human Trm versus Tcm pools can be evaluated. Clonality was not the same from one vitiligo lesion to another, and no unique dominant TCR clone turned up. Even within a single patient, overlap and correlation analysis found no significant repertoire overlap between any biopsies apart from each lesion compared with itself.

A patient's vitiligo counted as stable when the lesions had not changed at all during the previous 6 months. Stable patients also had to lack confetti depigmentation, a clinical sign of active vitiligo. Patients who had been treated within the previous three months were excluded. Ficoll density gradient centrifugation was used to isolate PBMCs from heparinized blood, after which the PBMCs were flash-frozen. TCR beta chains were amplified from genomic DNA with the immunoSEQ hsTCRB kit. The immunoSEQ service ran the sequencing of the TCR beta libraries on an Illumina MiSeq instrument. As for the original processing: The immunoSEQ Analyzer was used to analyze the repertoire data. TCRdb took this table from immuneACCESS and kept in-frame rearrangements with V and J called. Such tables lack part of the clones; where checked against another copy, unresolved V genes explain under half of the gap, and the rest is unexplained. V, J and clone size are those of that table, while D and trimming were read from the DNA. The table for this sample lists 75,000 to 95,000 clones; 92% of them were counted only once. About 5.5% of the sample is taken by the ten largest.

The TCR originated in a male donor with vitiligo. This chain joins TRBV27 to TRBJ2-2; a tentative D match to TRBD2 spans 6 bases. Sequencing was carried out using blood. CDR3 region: CASSLSISGTGELFF. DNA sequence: TGTGCCAGCAGTTTGTCTATTAGCGGCACCGGGGAGCTGTTTTTT.